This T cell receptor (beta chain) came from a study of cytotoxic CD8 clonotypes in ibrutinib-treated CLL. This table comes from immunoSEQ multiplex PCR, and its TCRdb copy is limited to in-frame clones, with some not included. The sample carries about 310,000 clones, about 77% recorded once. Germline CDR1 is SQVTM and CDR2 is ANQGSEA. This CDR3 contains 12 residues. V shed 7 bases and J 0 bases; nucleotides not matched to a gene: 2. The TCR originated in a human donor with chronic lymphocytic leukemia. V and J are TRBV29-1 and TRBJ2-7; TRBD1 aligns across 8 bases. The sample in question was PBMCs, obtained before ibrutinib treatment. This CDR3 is CSAGTGSYEQYF. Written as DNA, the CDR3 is TGCAGCGCTGGGACAGGCTCCTACGAGCAGTACTTC.